This is a list of T cell receptor beta chains from one sample in a study of T cells after posttransplantation cyclophosphamide. The protocol was immunoSEQ multiplex PCR, while the TCRdb copy is restricted to in-frame clones and leaves out a portion. Here the sample spans about 19,000 clones, over 95% being singletons. Sample: naive CD4+ T cells sorted from PBMCs. These TCRs come from a man in his forties in good health, CMV-negative, and a related stem cell transplant donor. Each CDR3 is given with its conserved first and last residue. A D gene is named only where the DNA matches it firmly. Rows may omit the clone size; those that give it use once, few, many or a size class.

NA	TRBJ2-7	NA	TRBV5-6	12	TGTGCCAGCAGCTTGGCGGGATTCAAGCAGTGCTTC	CASSLAGFKQCF
NA	TRBJ1-2	NA	TRBV6-5	14	TGTGCCAGCGGGCCAGCCGGGGTCGAGTATGGCTACACCTTC	CASGPAGVEYGYTF
TRBD1	TRBJ2-5	NA	TRBV18	13	TGTGCCAGTTCGGACAGGGGCGGAGAGACCCAGTACTTC	CASSDRGGETQYF
TRBD2	TRBJ2-2	NA	TRBV19	16	TGTGCCAGTACCCCACTTGGACTAGCGGGATCGGGGGAGCTGTTTTTT	CASTPLGLAGSGELFF
TRBD1	TRBJ2-7	NA	TRBV27	13	TGTGCCAGCAGTTTGGACAGGTCCTACGAGCAGTACTTC	CASSLDRSYEQYF
NA	TRBJ1-2	NA	TRBV30	11	TGTGCCTGGGAGGGAAGGGAGGGCTACACCTTC	CAWEGREGYTF
TRBD2	TRBJ2-1	NA	TRBV30	14	TGTGCCTGGAGTGAAAGCGGGAGTTTCTATGAGCAGTTCTTC	CAWSESGSFYEQFF
TRBD1	TRBJ2-7	once	TRBV5-4	15	TGTGCCAGCAGCCAGGCCGGGACAGTCTCCTACGAGCAGTACTTC	CASSQAGTVSYEQYF
TRBD2	TRBJ2-3	NA	TRBV11-1	15	TGTGCCAGCATCGGGGCTAGCGGGAGCACAGATACGCAGTATTTT	CASIGASGSTDTQYF
NA	TRBJ2-1	NA	TRBV28	14	TGTGCCAGCCGGAAGGCAGGGAACTACAATGAGCAGTTCTTC	CASRKAGNYNEQFF
NA	TRBJ1-5	NA	TRBV7-8	16	TGTGCCAGCAGCTTTGGGGTCAGGGCTAACAATCAGCCCCAGCATTTT	CASSFGVRANNQPQHF
NA	TRBJ1-5	NA	TRBV28	11	TGTGCCAGCAGTGTAAGCCAGCCCCAGCATTTT	CASSVSQPQHF
NA	TRBJ2-7	NA	TRBV25-1	17	TGTGCCAGCAGTGAATTTTTAATCAGGGGCAACTCCTACGAGCAGTACTTC	CASSEFLIRGNSYEQYF
TRBD2	TRBJ2-2	NA	TRBV5-4	15	TGTGCCAGCAGCCCCGAACGGACTAGAACCGGGGAGCTGTTTTTT	CASSPERTRTGELFF
NA	TRBJ2-7	NA	TRBV6-5	14	TGTGCCAGCAGCACCGGGACACTCTCCTACGAGCAGTACTTC	CASSTGTLSYEQYF
TRBD1	TRBJ2-2	NA	TRBV12-5	18	TGTGCTAGTGGTTTGGCGTCTTGGGACAGGGGAGACACCGGGGAGCTGTTTTTT	CASGLASWDRGDTGELFF
TRBD2	TRBJ2-7	NA	TRBV28	18	TGTGCCAGCAATCCCCCACGGCTAGCGGATCGAGCCCCCTACGAGCAGTACTTC	CASNPPRLADRAPYEQYF
TRBD2	TRBJ2-7	NA	TRBV5-1	14	TGCGCCAGCACCCGGACTAGCGGCTCCTACGAGCAGTACTTC	CASTRTSGSYEQYF
TRBD1	TRBJ2-1	NA	TRBV28	15	TGTGCCAGCAGTACTACAGGGGGAAATTACAATGAGCAGTTCTTC	CASSTTGGNYNEQFF
TRBD1	TRBJ1-5	NA	TRBV6-5	14	TGTGCCAGCAGTTTGGGACAGCCGTATCAGCCCCAGCATTTT	CASSLGQPYQPQHF
NA	TRBJ2-2	NA	TRBV11-3	16	TGTGCCAGCAGCTTAGACGGGCAGGGGAACACCGGGGAGCTGTTTTTT	CASSLDGQGNTGELFF
TRBD2	TRBJ2-7	NA	TRBV7-8	16	TGTGCCAGCAGCTTAGTTCCTAGCGGGAGCAGTTACGAGCAGTACTTC	CASSLVPSGSSYEQYF
NA	TRBJ2-1	NA	TRBV11-1	15	TGTGCCAGCAGTTTCCCCCCCGTTCGCGTCCATGAGCAGTTCTTC	CASSFPPVRVHEQFF
NA	TRBJ2-2	NA	TRBV11-3	16	TGTGCCAGCAGCCGATTTAGCGGTACGAACACCGGGGAGCTGTTTTTT	CASSRFSGTNTGELFF
NA	TRBJ1-1	NA	TRBV28	16	TGTGCCAGCAGTTTAAGTGTCGGGGAGTGGAACACTGAAGCTTTCTTT	CASSLSVGEWNTEAFF
TRBD1	TRBJ2-3	NA	TRBV5-1	14	TGCGCCAGCAGCGGGGGACAGGACGCAGATACGCAGTATTTT	CASSGGQDADTQYF
NA	TRBJ1-2	NA	TRBV6-6	12	TGTGCCAGCAAAGCGGGGTCTGATGGCTACACCTTC	CASKAGSDGYTF
NA	TRBJ2-1	NA	TRBV11-2	13	TGTGCCAGCAGCTCCCGGCCAGGCAGGCCGCAGTTCTTC	CASSSRPGRPQFF
NA	TRBJ1-1	once	TRBV30	12	TGTGCCTGGATGGACATGAACACTGAAGCTTTCTTT	CAWMDMNTEAFF
TRBD1	TRBJ2-5	NA	TRBV7-9	14	TGTGCCAGCTCCGCACGGGACAGCCAAGAGACCCAGTACTTC	CASSARDSQETQYF
NA	TRBJ1-1	NA	TRBV11-2	15	TGTGCCAGCAGCTTCGGTGCGGGATGGAACACTGAAGCTTTCTTT	CASSFGAGWNTEAFF
NA	TRBJ2-7	NA	TRBV11-2	14	TGTGCCAGCAGCTTACAGGACTCCTTTTACGAGCAGTACTTC	CASSLQDSFYEQYF